This T cell receptor beta chain was sequenced during a study of cytomegalovirus exposure and HLA in healthy donors. In nominal health when sampled, donors likely had unrecorded immune exposures nonetheless. There are 13 residues in the CDR3. V was clipped by 6 bases and J by 7 bases, with 13 bases between them. Per the germline V gene, CDR1 is MDHEN and CDR2 is SYDVKM. Vbeta (60) and Jbeta (13) primers were used in the PCR. Here immunoSEQ multiplex PCR was the method, and the copy in TCRdb shows in-frame clones only, minus some. The sample shows 150,000 to 200,000 clones, approximately 71% of them seen only once. Points from the study as a whole: Later, an analysis found that common viral pathogens appeared to be linked with several of the most significant clusters. Sequence variants that were highly shared formed a cluster that was likely a sequencing artifact. The authors later found most CMV-associated TCR beta chains appeared HLA-restricted.

Points on this clone: Antigen specificity is unknown.

This TCR derives from a man between 25 and 39 years old in good health and CMV-seropositive. V usage is TRBV28 and J usage is TRBJ2-1; D unresolved. What was sequenced was PBMCs. The CDR3 loop reads CASSPAGINEQFF. DNA of the CDR3: TGTGCCAGCAGCCCGGCAGGAATAAATGAGCAGTTCTTC.